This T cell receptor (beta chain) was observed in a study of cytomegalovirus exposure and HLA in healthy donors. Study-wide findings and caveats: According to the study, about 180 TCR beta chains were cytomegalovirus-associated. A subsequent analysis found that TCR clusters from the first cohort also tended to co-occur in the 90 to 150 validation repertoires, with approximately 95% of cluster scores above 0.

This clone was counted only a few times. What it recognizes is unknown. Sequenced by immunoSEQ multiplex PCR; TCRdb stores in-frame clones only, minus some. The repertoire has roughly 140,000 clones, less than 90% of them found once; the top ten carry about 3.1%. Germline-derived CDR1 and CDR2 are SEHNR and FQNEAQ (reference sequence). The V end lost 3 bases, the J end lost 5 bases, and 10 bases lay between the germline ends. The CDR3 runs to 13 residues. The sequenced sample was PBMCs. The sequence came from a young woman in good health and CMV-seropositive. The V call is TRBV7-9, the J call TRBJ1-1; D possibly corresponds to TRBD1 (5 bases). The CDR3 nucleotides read TGTGCCAGCAGCTTTGGGGGGGTAACTGAAGCTTTCTTT. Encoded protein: CASSFGGVTEAFF.